What follows are 19 T cell receptor beta chains derived from one specimen sequenced in a study of identifying expanded T cells in peripheral blood (dated by TCRdb to between 2018 and 2020). The method behind the library was the immunoSEQ multiplex PCR assay. TCRdb obtained this table from immuneACCESS and retained in-frame rearrangements with V and J assigned. These tables miss some clones; where compared with another copy, unresolved V genes account for less than half of the shortfall, and the remainder is unexplained. The sample includes approximately 100,000 clones, with roughly 88% observed a single time. Roughly 4% of the sample lies in the top ten. The specimen sequenced was blood. The receptors originated from a person aged 18-70 years in good health.

The CDR3: CASRFRDRGYEQYF. The CDR3 bases are TGTGCCAGCAGGTTCCGGGACAGGGGCTACGAGCAGTACTTC. The chain combines TRBV28 with TRBJ2-7; 10 bases fit TRBD1. This CDR3 is built from 14 residues. CDR1 is MDHEN and CDR2 is SYDVKM in the germline V gene. Trimming at V came to 6 bases and at J to 3 bases, leaving 5 bases not matched to a gene.

The chain is built from TRBV7-9 and TRBJ1-1; D is unclear. Trimming removed 2 bases from V and 0 bases from J, with 10 bases in between. There are 15 residues in the CDR3. Germline loops: CDR1 SEHNR, CDR2 FQNEAQ (reference sequence). CDR3 DNA: TGTGCCAGCAGCTTACAGGCTACAATGAACACTGAAGCTTTCTTT. Protein sequence: CASSLQATMNTEAFF.

This clone is a singleton in its sample. The V gene is TRBV9, the J gene TRBJ2-3, with D possibly being TRBD2 (7 bases). The V gene's germline CDR1 is SGDLS and CDR2 YYNGEE. This CDR3 has 15 residues. V shed 2 bases and J shed 2 bases, with 12 bases lying between them. The CDR3 DNA sequence: TGTGCCAGCAGCGTTATCGGGGGGCCCACAGATACGCAGTATTTT. This encodes CASSVIGGPTDTQYF.

The chain uses TRBV30 and TRBJ2-7; D remains unclear. Germline CDR1 and CDR2: GTSNPN and SVGIG (reference sequence). V lost 3 bases to trimming and J lost 4 bases, with 13 bases between them. The CDR3 sequence is 13 residues long. In DNA form, the CDR3 reads TGTGCCTGGAGGATGGCCAGCCTTTACGAGCAGTACTTC. Amino acid sequence: CAWRMASLYEQYF.

V is TRBV7-3 and J is TRBJ2-1; D is perhaps TRBD1 (5 bases). Germline CDR1 reads SGHTA; CDR2 reads FQGTGA. This CDR3 comprises 14 residues. Trimming removed 0 bases at V and 5 bases at J, with 8 bases between. The CDR3 loop is CASSLTTANNEQFF. CDR3 DNA: TGTGCCAGCAGCTTAACGACAGCAAACAATGAGCAGTTCTTC.

The chain is built from TRBV19 and TRBJ2-3; D unresolved. This CDR3 has 13 amino acids. Per the germline V gene, CDR1 is LNHDA and CDR2 is SQIVND (reference sequence). Trimming took off 8 bases at V and 0 bases at J, with 9 bases between the two ends. CDR3 coding DNA: TGTGCCAGTGAGGATCCTAGCACAGATACGCAGTATTTT. Translated: CASEDPSTDTQYF. The whole variable domain, remainder taken from reference TRBV19 and TRBJ2-3, is DGGITQSPKYLFRKEGQNVTLSCEQNLNHDAMYWYRQDPGQGLRLIYYSQIVNDFQKGDIAEGYSVSREKKESFPLTVTSAQKNPTAFYLCASEDPSTDTQYFGPGTRLTVL.

The gene calls are TRBV27 and TRBJ2-4; possibly TRBD1 for D (7 bases). Per the germline V gene, CDR1 is MNHEY and CDR2 is SMNVEV (reference sequence). This CDR3 region has 16 residues. The V end lost 1 base, the J end lost 5 bases, and 15 bases lay between the germline ends. CDR3 coding DNA: TGTGCCAGCAGTTTATTTAGAGGGGGCGGGGAAAACATTCAGTACTTC. This encodes CASSLFRGGGENIQYF.

The CDR3 is CAWSVPDRGLYEQYF. The CDR3 DNA is TGTGCCTGGAGTGTACCTGACAGGGGGCTTTACGAGCAGTACTTC. This chain links TRBV30 with TRBJ2-7; TRBD1 matches 10 bases. Germline V gene sequence: CDR1 GTSNPN, CDR2 SVGIG (reference sequence). V lost 0 bases and J lost 4; bases outside the gene matches: 6. The CDR3 is 15 amino acids.

The rearrangement joins TRBV15 to TRBJ2-7, with D perhaps matching TRBD1 (5 bases). The germline V and J ends were trimmed by 0 bases and 0 bases, with 15 bases remaining between them. The length of the CDR3 is 17 residues. Per germline, CDR1 LNHNV and CDR2 YYDKDF (reference sequence). CDR3 sequence reads: CATSRDGVRVNSYEQYF. The DNA of the CDR3 is TGTGCCACCAGCAGAGATGGAGTCAGGGTGAACTCCTACGAGCAGTACTTC.

This chain joins TRBV30 and TRBJ2-7, with D tentatively TRBD1 (5 bases). V was cut by 2 bases and J by 5 bases, with 13 bases left in between. This CDR3 is built from 13 residues. From germline, CDR1 is GTSNPN and CDR2 SVGIG (reference sequence). CDR3 in amino acids: CAWSTDSLDEQYF. The CDR3 bases are TGTGCCTGGAGTACTGACAGTCTCGACGAGCAGTACTTC.

This clone has a single count. V gene TRBV28 combines with J gene TRBJ2-1; D gene ambiguous. The germline gives CDR1 MDHEN, CDR2 SYDVKM. The CDR3 totals 15 residues. V shed 1 base and J shed 3 bases, with 10 bases lying between them. CDR3 nucleotide sequence: TGTGCCAGCAGTTTATTTTCTGCTTACTACAATGAGCAGTTCTTC. Encoded protein: CASSLFSAYYNEQFF.

V usage is TRBV30 and J usage is TRBJ2-6; D gene uncertain. This CDR3 has 16 amino acids. Germline V gene lookup returns CDR1 GTSNPN and CDR2 SVGIG (reference sequence). V lost 0 bases, J lost 0 bases, and 9 bases lay in between. CDR3 region: CAWSVGDGSGANVLTF. Here the CDR3 DNA reads TGTGCCTGGAGTGTTGGCGACGGCTCTGGGGCCAACGTCCTGACTTTC. Full variable domain (missing parts from reference TRBV30 and TRBJ2-6): SQTIHQWPATLVQPVGSPLSLECTVEGTSNPNLYWYRQAAGRGLQLLFYSVGIGQISSEVPQNLSASRPQDRQFILSSKKLLLSDSGFYLCAWSVGDGSGANVLTFGAGSRLTVL.

This chain uses TRBV27 with TRBJ2-1, with D possibly TRBD2 on 6 matching bases. Trimming removed 0 bases from V and 8 bases from J, with 14 bases in between. The CDR3 runs 15 residues. CDR1 and CDR2 from the germline V gene are MNHEY and SMNVEV (reference sequence). The CDR3 reads CASSLSEAGSDEQFF. The CDR3 bases are TGTGCCAGCAGTTTATCAGAAGCGGGCTCCGATGAGCAGTTCTTC.

The rearrangement links TRBV6-5 to TRBJ1-1, with D possibly matching TRBD1 (5 bases). Germline values: CDR1 MNHEY, CDR2 SVGAGI. The V gene lost 2 bases and the J gene lost 1 base, with 5 bases spanning the gap. The CDR3 runs to 13 residues. In DNA, the CDR3 is TGTGCCAGCAGTTACGGGGGGAACACTGAAGCTTTCTTT. Its translation: CASSYGGNTEAFF.

The chain links TRBV28 to TRBJ1-1; TRBD1 matches at 8 bases. Unmatched junction bases numbered 4, after V lost 3 bases and J lost 4 bases. CDR3 length equals 14 residues. Germline V gene lookup returns CDR1 MDHEN and CDR2 SYDVKM. CDR3 in amino acids: CASSFGTGTTEAFF. In DNA form, the CDR3 reads TGTGCCAGCAGTTTCGGGACAGGTACCACTGAAGCTTTCTTT.

The V gene is TRBV27, the J gene TRBJ2-1, with a tentative D call TRBD2 (5 bases). The germline gives CDR1 MNHEY, CDR2 SMNVEV (reference sequence). The CDR3 is 12 amino acids. The V end lost 2 bases, the J end lost 12 bases, and 11 bases lay between the germline ends. DNA for the CDR3: TGTGCCAGCAGTTTACCGGGTGAGGGGCAGTTCTTC. Amino acid sequence: CASSLPGEGQFF.

The table lists this clone with a count of one. The CDR3 DNA sequence: TGTGCCAGCAGCCAAACCCCGGGACAGGGGAGCACTGAAGCTTTCTTT. Its translation: CASSQTPGQGSTEAFF. The genes are TRBV6-6 and TRBJ1-1, with 10 positions matching TRBD1. Germline-derived CDR1 and CDR2 are MNHNY and SVGAGI (reference sequence). V shed 6 bases, J shed 4 bases, and the junction held 11 bases outside the gene matches. The CDR3 is 16 residues long.

The chain combines TRBV4-1 with TRBJ2-7; 8 bases are shared with TRBD1. The J segment lost 5 bases and the V segment lost 4 bases, leaving 4 bases of the junction unmatched. CDR1 is MGHRA, CDR2 YSYEKL, per germline. The CDR3 runs to 13 residues. The CDR3 nucleotides are TGCGCCAGCAGCCGATCGGACAGGGACGAGCAGTACTTC. Encoded protein: CASSRSDRDEQYF.

The chain combines TRBV5-1 with TRBJ2-1, with D maybe TRBD1 (6 bases). Trimming left V 6 bases short and J 1 base short, with 11 bases between. Germline assignment: CDR1 SGHRS and CDR2 YFSETQ. The CDR3 runs to 14 residues. The CDR3 sequence is CASTAQGSYNEQFF. CDR3 DNA: TGCGCCAGCACGGCACAGGGTTCCTACAATGAGCAGTTCTTC.